The 6 T cell receptor beta chains below all came from one sample that was sequenced in a study of T-cell memory formation after mild COVID-19. TCRdb processed the 5' RACE reads anew with MiXCR; each CDR3 protein has one entry. The sample yields roughly 170,000 distinct CDR3 sequences, about 18% seen once. Sequencing was performed on PBMCs or a T cell subset sorted from them (not recorded which). The receptors shown here come from a man younger than 35 who had mild COVID-19 (a few samples of this study predate the infection). Cell type and time point are not known.

The rearrangement joins TRBV20-1 to TRBJ1-2; weak D call: TRBD1 (6 bases). V was trimmed by 6 bases and J by 1 base, leaving 15 bases between them. Germline V lookup: CDR1 DFQATT, CDR2 SNEGSKA (reference sequence). The CDR3 loop spans 14 amino acids. As DNA, the CDR3 is TGCAGTGCAACCGGACAGCCCGATAACTATGGCTACACCTTC. Its translation is CSATGQPDNYGYTF.

This clonotype was detected a few times. The V call is TRBV10-3, the J call TRBJ2-7; TRBD1 is a possible D gene (5 bases). Trimming pared 0 bases from V and 5 bases from J, leaving 11 bases between. The CDR3 is 14 residues long. The germline V gene encodes CDR1 ENHRY and CDR2 SYGVKD. CDR3 residues: CAISESGVGNEQYV. CDR3 coding DNA: TGTGCCATCAGTGAGTCAGGGGTAGGCAACGAGCAGTACGTC.

This clonotype was recorded a few times. J is TRBJ2-1 and V is TRBV7-2, with D perhaps TRBD2 (5 bases). This CDR3 spans 15 amino acids. Germline V lookup: CDR1 SGHTA, CDR2 FQGNSA. Trimming cost V 5 bases and J 0 bases, with 11 bases left between them. DNA of the CDR3: TGTGCCAGCAGCCCTCCGGGGAGCTCCTACAATGAGCAGTTCTTC. This encodes CASSPPGSSYNEQFF.

This clonotype occurred a few times. The chain couples TRBV2 to TRBJ2-1, with no clear D. Trimming took 6 bases from V and 6 from J, leaving 12 bases between them. Per germline, CDR1 SNHLY and CDR2 FYNNEI. CDR3 length equals 13 residues. CDR3: CASRGQVGNEQFF. The CDR3 DNA reads TGTGCCAGCAGAGGGCAGGTCGGCAATGAGCAGTTCTTC.

The genes are TRBV5-1 and TRBJ1-2; TRBD1 matches at 9 bases. Germline lookup yields CDR1 SGHRS and CDR2 YFSETQ. This CDR3 is 16 amino acids long. J lost 2 bases, V lost 4 bases, and 9 bases had no gene match. This CDR3 reads CASSTDTGTGNYGYTF. CDR3 DNA sequence: TGCGCCAGCAGCACGGACACCGGGACAGGGAACTATGGCTACACCTTC. Full variable domain (outside the CDR3, taken from reference TRBV5-1 and TRBJ1-2): KAGVTQTPRYLIKTRGQQVTLSCSPISGHRSVSWYQQTPGQGLQFLFEYFSETQRNKGNFPGRFSGRQFSNSRSEMNVSTLELGDSALYLCASSTDTGTGNYGYTFGSGTRLTVV.

V is TRBV5-8 and J is TRBJ1-2; 8 bases align to TRBD1. The CDR3 extends over 13 amino acids. Trimming removed 3 bases from V and 8 bases from J; junction bases left unmatched: 6. CDR1 is SGHTS, CDR2 YDEGEE, per germline. The CDR3 loop reads CASSYTGTGGYTF. The CDR3, as DNA: TGTGCCAGCAGCTATACCGGGACAGGAGGCTACACCTTC.